This T cell receptor beta chain was captured by sequencing in a study of tumor-infiltrating lymphocytes in glioblastoma multiforme (dated by TCRdb to 2016 to 2017). About the investigation overall: To find out whether intratumoral genomic heterogeneity fosters TIL diversity, the study jointly investigated somatic mutations, TIL diversity and immune response activity. Here is what the overall study found, with its caveats: Only one glioblastoma patient was included in the TCR and somatic mutation analysis, limiting generalizability. RNA-based TCR sequencing may distort clone frequencies because T cells carry unequal numbers of TCR transcripts. T cells were not sorted into functional subsets, which the authors noted as a future improvement.

With respect to this clonotype: Its antigen remains undetermined. One end of the junction varies from germline; a read error may be responsible.

The germline V gene yields SGHDN for CDR1 and FVKESK for CDR2. Inclusive of the bounding cysteine and phenylalanine, the CDR3 is 14 residues long. Of the read, only the CDR3 DNA is kept; its 42 bases are in frame from base 1. The AllPrep DNA/RNA mini kit was used to purify genomic DNA and total RNA simultaneously from each of the 10 or so tumor samples. All RNA had OD 260/280 ratios above 1.9 and RNA integrity numbers above 6.5. A modified ARM-PCR protocol with multiple V-beta primers and a C-beta primer was used to build TCRB libraries from RNA via three nested multiplex PCR rounds. TCRB-specific cDNA was synthesized from roughly 0.5 ug total RNA with ProtoScript II Reverse Transcriptase and a C-beta primer. No unique molecular identifiers were described for the TCRB libraries. In the third PCR, barcodes and adapters were added over about 24 cycles using Deep VentR (exo-) polymerase, and bands of 250-500 bp were then gel purified. An Illumina HiSeq 2500 generating 250 bp paired-end reads was used to sequence the TCRB libraries. From the authors' description of their analysis: Trimmomatic was used to clean reads, FLASH to merge reads, MiGEC to assign V, D and J segments, and VDJtools to perform the analysis. The Shannon-Wiener diversity index, calculated using VDJtools, was used to quantify repertoire diversity. The public reads were reprocessed in TCRdb via fastp at Q25 and MiXCR, keeping in-frame beta chains. Entries that share a CDR3 protein sequence are merged under the most common genes and DNA. TCRdb, not the original authors, processed these V and J calls. The table for this sample lists more than 10,000 distinct CDR3 sequences; around 60% of them were counted only once. Jointly, the top ten make up over 25% of the sample.

This chain joins TRBV14 to TRBJ2-5, with the D gene possibly TRBD1 or TRBD2, each one fitting 5 bases. The clonotype comes from a male donor with glioblastoma. Source material: brain tumor tissue. The nucleotides read TGTGCCAGTAGCCAAGAACGGACTTGGGGGACCCGGTACTTC. The encoded protein is CASSQERTWGTRYF. Joined to the reference TRBV14 and TRBJ2-5 proteins, this CDR3 gives the full variable domain: EAGVTQFPSHSVIEKGQTVTLRCDPISGHDNLYWYRRVMGKEIKFLLHFVKESKQDESGMPNNRFLAERTGGTYSTLKVQPAELEDSGVYFCASSQERTWGTRYFGPGTRLLVL.